The subject of this entry is one T cell receptor (beta chain). Its antigen is unknown. Generated by immunoSEQ multiplex PCR, the TCRdb table keeps only in-frame clones and is missing some. The table records roughly 45,000 clones, about 68% of them present only once. This specimen comes from a study of vaccination effects on CD4 cells after COVID-19. Within the ViraFEST assay, antigen-specific CD4+ T cells underwent expansion with viral peptide pools prior to sequencing. The authors isolated CD4+ T cells after more than eight days of culture. A PCR test confirmed that the person had SARS-CoV-2 infection between March and December 2020. Germline CDR1 SGHDT, CDR2 YYEEEE. CDR3 size: 17 residues. The ends lost 1 base at V and 0 bases at J; junction bases unmatched: 9.

Material: CD4+ T cells from PBMCs cultured with a peptide pool, obtained before COVID-19 vaccination. The source is a human donor who had a prior SARS-CoV-2 infection. The genes are TRBV5-6 and TRBJ2-5; 7 nucleotides agree with TRBD1. CDR3 bases: TGTGCCAGCAGCTTGAGGAGGACAGGACCGTACCAAGAGACCCAGTACTTC. Residues: CASSLRRTGPYQETQYF.